This T cell receptor beta chain comes out of a study of OX40 agonist ivuxolimab in advanced cancers. The method was immunoSEQ multiplex PCR; TCRdb's version includes in-frame clones alone and lacks a portion of them. The table includes 40,000 to 55,000 clones, roughly 91% detected once. With 1 base removed from V and 0 bases from J, the gap between germline ends came to 7 bases. The germline V gene has CDR1 PRHDT and CDR2 FYEKMQ (reference sequence). The CDR3 totals 15 residues. The source material was CD4+ or CD8+ T cells sorted from blood, sampled in a trial of the OX40 agonist ivuxolimab. The receptor's source is an adult with an advanced solid tumor such as melanoma, head and neck, liver or kidney cancer. The chain joins TRBV13 to TRBJ2-1; a possible D gene is TRBD1 (5 bases). The CDR3 DNA reads TGTGCCAGCAGCTTAGTCGGACACTCCTACAATGAGCAGTTCTTC. Its translation is CASSLVGHSYNEQFF.